This TCR beta chain was profiled in a study of early T cells in non-severe SARS-CoV-2 infection. Study details: Chains were unpaired, as sequencing was done on bulk RNA from unsorted whole blood.

TCRdb analysed the 5' RACE reads with MiXCR anew, one entry per CDR3 protein. The table records fewer than 120,000 distinct CDR3 sequences, around 13% of them present only once. From germline, CDR1 is MNHNS and CDR2 SASEGT. V was shortened by 0 bases and J by 7 bases, with 16 bases between the two germline ends. The CDR3 loop spans 16 amino acids. This clonotype originated in an adult who was a healthcare worker with PCR-confirmed SARS-CoV-2 infection or an uninfected control (not recorded which). The material sequenced was whole blood, taken at baseline. V and J are TRBV6-1 and TRBJ2-1, with D hard to call. As DNA, the CDR3 is TGTGCCAGCAGTGAAGCGCTTCAGCTATCCCTAAATGAGCAGTTCTTC. Its translation: CASSEALQLSLNEQFF.